A single sample gave rise to the 8 T cell receptor beta chains below, sequenced in a study of blood T cell repertoires in COVID-19. Here immunoSEQ multiplex PCR was the method, and the copy in TCRdb shows in-frame clones only, minus some. The sample yields roughly 100,000 clones, roughly 85% seen once. Sample: peripheral blood. The receptors stem from a man aged 50 or older in a cohort sampled during active COVID-19.

The rearrangement links TRBV5-4 to TRBJ2-2; 7 positions match TRBD2. The V and J ends lost 0 bases and 6 bases, in that order; junction bases with no gene match: 2. The V gene's germline CDR1 is SGHNT and CDR2 YYREEE (reference sequence). The CDR3 length is 14 residues. This CDR3 is CASSLAGGSGELFF. CDR3 in DNA: TGTGCCAGCAGCTTGGCGGGGGGTTCCGGGGAGCTGTTTTTT.

Regarding this clone: Germline and junction disagree at one end, which may indicate a read error. The chain joins TRBV29-1 to TRBJ2-1; 10 bases are a match to TRBD1. In germline, CDR1 is SQVTM, CDR2 ANQGSEA. The CDR3 loop spans 14 amino acids. The chain's CDR3 is CSGRDRGLYNEQFF. CDR3 bases: TGCAGCGGCCGGGACAGGGGTCTCTACAATGAACAGTTCTTC.

The chain uses TRBV3-1 (or the pseudogene TRBV3-2) and TRBJ1-2; the D gene is possibly TRBD1 (5 bases). The length of the CDR3 is 16 residues. Germline CDR1 is LGHDT and CDR2 is YNNKEL (reference sequence). Trimming removed 1 base at V and 7 bases at J, with 19 bases between. The CDR3 protein is CASSQGAAGKKFGYTF. Here the CDR3 DNA reads TGTGCCAGCAGCCAAGGCGCCGCAGGGAAAAAATTTGGCTACACCTTC.

This clone was observed a handful of times. The chain is built from TRBV7-2 and TRBJ2-7; weak D call: TRBD1 (5 bases). Trimming stripped 3 bases from V and 3 bases from J, with 15 bases between. This CDR3 contains 15 residues. Germline loops: CDR1 SGHTA, CDR2 FQGNSA. The CDR3 spells CASSFQRGTGYEQYF. The CDR3 DNA is TGTGCCAGCAGCTTTCAAAGGGGCACCGGCTACGAGCAGTACTTC.

This chain links TRBV29-1 with TRBJ2-1, with 8 nucleotides matching TRBD1. V lost 0 bases, J lost 7 bases, and 5 bases stayed unmatched. This CDR3 comprises 14 residues. CDR1 is SQVTM and CDR2 is ANQGSEA in the germline V gene. CDR3 protein: CSVEDGGQGNEQFF. Here the CDR3 DNA reads TGCAGCGTTGAAGATGGAGGACAGGGTAATGAGCAGTTCTTC.

This clone was seen more than once but under ten times. The chain is built from TRBV7-8 and TRBJ2-6; the match to TRBD2 covers 9 bases. CDR1 and CDR2 from the germline V gene are SGHVS and FQNEAQ. V lost 4 bases, J lost 4 bases, and 14 bases stayed unmatched. The CDR3 extends over 19 amino acids. The CDR3 sequence: CASSSPASGVPLGANVLTF. The CDR3 DNA is TGTGCCAGCAGCTCCCCAGCTAGCGGGGTACCGTTGGGGGCCAACGTCCTGACTTTC.

The chain uses TRBV6-2 or TRBV6-3 and TRBJ2-1; D possibly corresponds to TRBD2 (6 bases). CDR1 is MNHEY, CDR2 SVGEGT, per germline. The CDR3 sequence is 18 residues long. V lost 0 bases and J lost 0, with 15 bases in between. CDR3 coding DNA: TGTGCCAGCAGTTACTCGGGAGTCGGGGGAAGCTCCTACAATGAGCAGTTCTTC. It translates to CASSYSGVGGSSYNEQFF.

Only one count was recorded for this clone. V gene TRBV6-5 combines with J gene TRBJ1-2; D remains unclear. Trimming cost V 9 bases and J 3 bases, with 11 bases left between them. This CDR3 spans 12 amino acids. Per germline, CDR1 MNHEY and CDR2 SVGAGI. The CDR3 nucleotides read TGTGCCAGTGCAACACCTTACTATGGCTACACCTTC. Protein sequence: CASATPYYGYTF.